This T cell receptor (beta chain) originates from a study of blood T cell repertoires in COVID-19. Study-level information: Sites across the United States, Italy and Spain contributed samples from acute and convalescent COVID-19. Nucleic acid was either cDNA or gDNA, and it came from T cells, B-cell-depleted T cells, or PBMCs.

CDR1 and CDR2 (germline): LNHDA, SQIVND (reference sequence). The CDR3 extends over 14 amino acids. Libraries were prepared by immunoSEQ multiplex PCR; TCRdb keeps only in-frame clonotypes and omits some of them. The sample lists 95,000 to 150,000 clones; about 83% were seen once. The sample taken for sequencing was peripheral blood. This TCR was sampled from a woman aged 45-60 years with acute or convalescent COVID-19. J is TRBJ2-2 and V is TRBV19; 13 bases map to TRBD2. Written as DNA, the CDR3 is TGTGCTACTAGCGGGGGGGCGGACACCGGGGAGCTGTTTTTT. This gives the protein CATSGGADTGELFF.